Shown below are 4 T cell receptor beta chains from a single sample sequenced in a study of shared clonotypes between healthy human individuals. The table came from immunoSEQ multiplex PCR; TCRdb's copy has only in-frame clones and leaves some out. Of approximately 650,000 clones listed, nearly 97% are singletons. Terminally differentiated effector memory CD45RA+ cells were left out of the naive CD8 fraction, which was CD45RO-negative and positively selected for CCR7. The sample consisted of naive CD8+ T cells sorted from blood. All receptors come from a woman in her twenties or thirties in good health.

The V gene is TRBV9, the J gene TRBJ2-7; no clear D gene. Germline V CDR1 and CDR2: SGDLS, YYNGEE. The CDR3 totals 17 residues. V lost 4 bases, J lost 4 bases, and 24 bases lay in between. In DNA, the CDR3 is TGTGCCAGCAGCCCTCATCGAAACTCCTCTTCTAGATACGAGCAGTACTTC. This codes for CASSPHRNSSSRYEQYF.

This clone was observed once. This chain connects TRBV2 to TRBJ2-1; TRBD2 matches at 7 bases. V was pared by 7 bases and J by 3 bases, with 9 bases of the junction left unmatched. CDR1 is SNHLY and CDR2 is FYNNEI in the germline V gene. This CDR3 is built from 15 residues. DNA for the CDR3: TGTGCCAGCATGACGGGACTATCGAACTACAATGAGCAGTTCTTC. Amino acid sequence: CASMTGLSNYNEQFF.

This chain links TRBV6-5 with TRBJ2-3; 10 bases map to TRBD2. The germline gives CDR1 MNHEY, CDR2 SVGAGI. There are 15 residues in the CDR3. V gave up 6 bases and J gave up 2 bases; unmatched junction bases: 5. CDR3 nucleotide sequence: TGTGCCAGCAGCCCACTAGCGGGGCTCACAGATACGCAGTATTTT. It translates to CASSPLAGLTDTQYF.

The CDR3 protein is CASRPGTSGTYQETQYF. Written as DNA, the CDR3 is TGTGCCAGCAGGCCCGGGACTAGCGGGACGTACCAAGAGACCCAGTACTTC. The chain carries TRBV27 and TRBJ2-5; 13 positions match TRBD2. This CDR3 is built from 17 residues. Germline values: CDR1 MNHEY, CDR2 SMNVEV (reference sequence). The V segment lost 6 bases and the J segment 0 bases; nucleotides outside the gene matches: 7.